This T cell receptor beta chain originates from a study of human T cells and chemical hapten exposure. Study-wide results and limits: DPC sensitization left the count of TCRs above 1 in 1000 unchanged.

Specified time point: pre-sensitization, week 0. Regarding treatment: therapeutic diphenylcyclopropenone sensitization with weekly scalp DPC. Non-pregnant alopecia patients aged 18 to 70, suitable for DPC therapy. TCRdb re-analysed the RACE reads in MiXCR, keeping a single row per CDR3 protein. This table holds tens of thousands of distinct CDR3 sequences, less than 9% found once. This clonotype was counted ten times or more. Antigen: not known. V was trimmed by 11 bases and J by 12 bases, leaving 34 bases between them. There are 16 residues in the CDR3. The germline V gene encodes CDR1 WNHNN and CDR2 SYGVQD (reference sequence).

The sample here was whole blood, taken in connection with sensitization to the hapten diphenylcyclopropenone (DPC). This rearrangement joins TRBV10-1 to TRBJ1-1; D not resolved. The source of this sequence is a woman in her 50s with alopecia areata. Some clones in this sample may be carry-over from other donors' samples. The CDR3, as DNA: TGCGCCGGCAATGAGGTGGATAAAGGCCGCAGAACGAAGACTTTCTTT. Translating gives CAGNEVDKGRRTKTFF.